This record covers a single T cell receptor beta chain. What it binds is unknown. Terminally differentiated effector memory CD45RA+ cells were excluded from the naive CD8 cells, which were CD45RO-negative and positively selected for CCR7. Donors were healthy HIV-negative adults without recent acute infections or vaccinations. These data are taken from a study of shared clonotypes between healthy human individuals. Regarding the study as a whole: Clonotype sharing across a few donors was observed for about 5.5% of naive CD4 clonotypes.

Replicate sorted-subset PCRs were loaded with 150 to 250 ng DNA, 31,000 or so T cell genomes. Method: immunoSEQ multiplex PCR; TCRdb's copy keeps in-frame clones and lacks some. The table shows roughly 600,000 clones, with roughly 98% occurring only once. This CDR3 region has 14 residues. Trimming pared 7 bases from V and 0 bases from J, leaving 13 bases between. Germline V gives CDR1 MNHEY, CDR2 SMNVEV (reference sequence). The rearrangement uses TRBV27 and TRBJ2-7, with D hard to call. This TCR derives from a man aged 25 to 45 in good health. The specimen sequenced was naive CD8+ T cells sorted from blood. As DNA, the CDR3 is TGTGCCAGCAAAGTTACACCGCGCTCCTACGAGCAGTACTTC. Its translation: CASKVTPRSYEQYF.